Described below is a single TCR beta chain sequence and its context. The target antigen is unknown. This entry is derived from a study of CD4 T cells in relation to SARS-CoV-2 and coronaviruses. Overall study context: PBMCs were cultured with antigen for about eleven days before TCR beta sequencing.

Study-level findings and limits: Crossreactivity was assessed only for spike protein, not other viral proteins. Samples before the pandemic and after infection were not matched within any donor.

CD4+ T cells from unexposed donors were obtained before the COVID-19 pandemic (2011-2018). After roughly ten days of culture, CD4+ T cells were isolated. Repertoires were generated with immunoSEQ multiplex PCR, while TCRdb's copy carries only in-frame clones and drops some. The sample consists of about 20,000 clones, 65% to 80% of them appearing once. Trimming removed 4 bases from V and 1 base from J, with 8 bases in between. In germline, CDR1 is KGHSH, CDR2 LQKENI. CDR3 length: 14 residues. The chain links TRBV18 to TRBJ2-1; a weak D match, TRBD2 (6 bases). The receptor was isolated from a human donor in good health. The sequencing sample was made of CD4+ T cells from PBMCs, cultured in vitro. CDR3 sequence (DNA): TGTGCCAGCTCACGTGGGACTTCCTACAATGAGCAGTTCTTC. This sequence encodes CASSRGTSYNEQFF.